The present T cell receptor (beta chain) was sequenced within a study of vaccination effects on CD4 cells after COVID-19. Background on the study: All participants had two doses of either the BNT162b2 or mRNA-1273 vaccine.

The protocol was immunoSEQ multiplex PCR, while the TCRdb copy is restricted to in-frame clones and leaves out a portion. The table has about 41,000 clones, more than 60% seen once. Sequencing in the ViraFEST assay came after antigen-specific CD4+ T cells had been expanded with viral peptide pools, which were used to stimulate PBMC. CD4+ T cell isolation took place after approximately 11 days of culture. Absence of prior SARS-CoV-2 infection characterized the vaccine recipients, who showed negative nucleocapsid antibodies. Every well housed about 1.8 million PBMC, which grew in culture alongside about 9 IU/ml IL-2 and about 10 ug/ml peptides. There are 11 residues in the CDR3. From germline, CDR1 is MNHEY and CDR2 SMNVEV (reference sequence). V was pared by 11 bases and J by 6 bases, with 11 bases between. About this clone itself: Its antigen is not known.

The chain links TRBV27 to TRBJ1-5, with a possible D match to TRBD1 (6 bases). The TCR originated in a human donor who received a COVID-19 vaccine. The starting material was CD4+ T cells from PBMCs cultured with HCoV-OC43 spike peptides, obtained before COVID-19 vaccination. The subset here: HCoV-OC43 spike overlapping peptide pool stimulation. CDR3 DNA sequence: TGTGCCGGGGGGGCCCCTCAGCCCCAGCATTTT. Protein product: CAGGAPQPQHF.